This T cell receptor beta chain is from a study of blood T cells in healthy people across ages. This clonotype was observed a handful of times. Sample-barcoded 5' priming and a J-beta primer mix drove a second PCR of about 7 to 11 cycles. Every cDNA molecule carried a tag from a template-switch adaptor bearing 12 random nucleotides. CDR3-containing paired-end reads numbered at least 2.5 million in each sample. TCRdb used MiXCR to reprocess the 5' RACE reads, holding one entry per CDR3 protein. The table shows about 770,000 distinct CDR3 sequences, with about 42% occurring only once. This CDR3 region has 13 residues. The V gene lost 9 bases and the J gene lost 2 bases, with 14 bases spanning the gap.

Sequencing was performed on blood. This TCR derives from a man between 60 and 75 years old in good health. This rearrangement joins TRBV12-3 or TRBV12-4 to TRBJ2-7; D is undetermined. CDR3 loop: CASMVDPTYEQYF. Here the CDR3 DNA reads TGTGCCAGTATGGTAGACCCAACCTACGAGCAGTACTTC.